Listed below are T cell receptor beta chains from one sample, sequenced in a study of metastatic and nonmetastatic thyroid tumors. With MiXCR, TCRdb called clones anew from the PCR reads. The sample yields over 25,000 clones, 11% seen once. Material for sequencing was blood. These receptors came from a female donor with papillary thyroid cancer or a benign thyroid nodule (not recorded which). Some clones in this sample may be carry-over from other donors' samples. CDR3s include the opening cysteine and the closing phenylalanine or tryptophan. D genes are given only for firm matches. The size field is filled for only some rows; it gives once, few, many or a size class.

D gene: -
CDR3 length: 16
V gene: TRBV6-6
J gene: TRBJ2-3
clone size: -
CDR3 DNA: TGTGCCAGCAGTTACGCAGGGGGGACCAGCACAGATACGCAGTATTTT
CDR3 protein: CASSYAGGTSTDTQYF

D gene: -
CDR3 length: 13
V gene: TRBV28
J gene: TRBJ1-2
clone size: -
CDR3 DNA: TGTGCCAGCAGTCCGTTGGACCACTATGGCTACACCTTC
CDR3 protein: CASSPLDHYGYTF

D gene: TRBD1
CDR3 length: 14
V gene: TRBV27
J gene: TRBJ2-2
clone size: few
CDR3 DNA: TGTGCCAGAGGGGACAGTGAGAGCACCGGGGAGCTGTTTTTT
CDR3 protein: CARGDSESTGELFF

D gene: -
CDR3 length: 17
V gene: TRBV4-2
J gene: TRBJ2-5
clone size: many
CDR3 DNA: TGTGCCAGCAGCCAAGTCGGAGGGGGACTCGACCAAGAGACCCAGTACTTC
CDR3 protein: CASSQVGGGLDQETQYF

D gene: -
CDR3 length: 15
V gene: TRBV5-1
J gene: TRBJ1-1
clone size: -
CDR3 DNA: TGCGCCAGCAGCTTGACGAGGGAAGGGTACACTGAAGCTTTCTTT
CDR3 protein: CASSLTREGYTEAFF

D gene: -
CDR3 length: 15
V gene: TRBV2
J gene: TRBJ2-3
clone size: few
CDR3 DNA: TGTGCCAGCAGTGAAACTGAGTATAGCGAAGATACGCAGTATTTT
CDR3 protein: CASSETEYSEDTQYF

D gene: TRBD1
CDR3 length: 18
V gene: TRBV7-2
J gene: TRBJ1-1
clone size: many
CDR3 DNA: TGTGCCAGCAGCCTGCGAACCGGGACAGGGGCCGTTGGAACTGAAGCTTTCTTT
CDR3 protein: CASSLRTGTGAVGTEAFF

D gene: TRBD1
CDR3 length: 14
V gene: TRBV20-1
J gene: TRBJ1-6
clone size: -
CDR3 DNA: TGCAGTGCGCGTCCTACAGGGGTGGCTTCACCCCTCCACTTT
CDR3 protein: CSARPTGVASPLHF

D gene: -
CDR3 length: 16
V gene: TRBV7-3
J gene: TRBJ2-3
clone size: many
CDR3 DNA: TGTGCCAGCAGCACCCACGGGGGACGGAACACAGATACGCAGTATTTT
CDR3 protein: CASSTHGGRNTDTQYF

D gene: -
CDR3 length: 14
V gene: TRBV15
J gene: TRBJ2-6
clone size: few
CDR3 DNA: TGTGCCACCAGGCGGGGCCTCGGGGCCAACGTCCTGACTTTC
CDR3 protein: CATRRGLGANVLTF

D gene: -
CDR3 length: 15
V gene: TRBV6-2/TRBV6-3
J gene: TRBJ1-2
clone size: many
CDR3 DNA: TGTGCCAGCAGTCCTGTCACGGGGATTGGGGATGGCTACACCTTC
CDR3 protein: CASSPVTGIGDGYTF

D gene: -
CDR3 length: 14
V gene: TRBV10-3
J gene: TRBJ1-1
clone size: -
CDR3 DNA: TGTGCCATCAGTGATTTCCAGCAGAACACTGAAGCTTTCTTT
CDR3 protein: CAISDFQQNTEAFF

D gene: -
CDR3 length: 12
V gene: TRBV28
J gene: TRBJ2-5
clone size: -
CDR3 DNA: TGTGCCTGCAGCGCGCGCATAGAGACCCAGTACTTC
CDR3 protein: CACSARIETQYF

D gene: TRBD1
CDR3 length: 12
V gene: TRBV20-1
J gene: TRBJ2-5
clone size: many
CDR3 DNA: TGCAGTGCCACGGACAGGGGCGAGACCCAGTACTTC
CDR3 protein: CSATDRGETQYF

D gene: TRBD2
CDR3 length: 16
V gene: TRBV6-2/TRBV6-3
J gene: TRBJ2-5
clone size: many
CDR3 DNA: TGTGCCAGCAGCCCCGTGTCTAGCGGGAGGCGGGAGACCCAGTACTTC
CDR3 protein: CASSPVSSGRRETQYF

D gene: -
CDR3 length: 15
V gene: TRBV7-2
J gene: TRBJ2-3
clone size: many
CDR3 DNA: TGTGCCAGCAGCTTAGCGGCGGGAAGCACAGATACGCAGTATTTT
CDR3 protein: CASSLAAGSTDTQYF

D gene: TRBD1
CDR3 length: 15
V gene: TRBV6-2/TRBV6-3
J gene: TRBJ1-4
clone size: many
CDR3 DNA: TGTGCCAGCAGACCCCAGGGGGCAACTAATGAAAAACTGTTTTTT
CDR3 protein: CASRPQGATNEKLFF

D gene: -
CDR3 length: 14
V gene: TRBV27
J gene: TRBJ1-2
clone size: many
CDR3 DNA: TGTGCCAGCAGTTTAACCGGGAAGGACTATGGCTACACCTTC
CDR3 protein: CASSLTGKDYGYTF

D gene: TRBD2
CDR3 length: 17
V gene: TRBV15
J gene: TRBJ2-7
clone size: many
CDR3 DNA: TGTGCCACCAGCAGAGAAATTAGCGGGAGGAGCTCCTACGAGCAGTACTTC
CDR3 protein: CATSREISGRSSYEQYF

D gene: -
CDR3 length: 15
V gene: TRBV6-1
J gene: TRBJ2-4
clone size: many
CDR3 DNA: TGTGCCAGCGGACAGTCCCTTGGGTCCAAAAACATTCAGTACTTC
CDR3 protein: CASGQSLGSKNIQYF

D gene: -
CDR3 length: 17
V gene: TRBV7-2
J gene: TRBJ2-1
clone size: many
CDR3 DNA: TGTGCCAGCAGCCGGATGCTTCCAGGGATGGGGGACCATGAGCAGTTCTTC
CDR3 protein: CASSRMLPGMGDHEQFF

D gene: TRBD1
CDR3 length: 16
V gene: TRBV4-1
J gene: TRBJ1-5
clone size: once
CDR3 DNA: TGCGCCAGCAGCCAAGAAGCACAGGGGGGCAATCAGCCCCAGCATTTT
CDR3 protein: CASSQEAQGGNQPQHF

D gene: TRBD1
CDR3 length: 19
V gene: TRBV6-5
J gene: TRBJ2-3
clone size: many
CDR3 DNA: TGTGCCAGCAGTTACCCCCGCCGGGGACAGCGATTCGACACAGATACGCAGTATTTT
CDR3 protein: CASSYPRRGQRFDTDTQYF

D gene: -
CDR3 length: 18
V gene: TRBV6-5
J gene: TRBJ2-1
clone size: many
CDR3 DNA: TGTGCCAGCAGCTACGGGGTTAGCGGAGAGCTTAACTACAATGAGCAGTTCTTC
CDR3 protein: CASSYGVSGELNYNEQFF

D gene: -
CDR3 length: 14
V gene: TRBV19
J gene: TRBJ2-1
clone size: -
CDR3 DNA: TGTGCCAGTATATCCCCGCCGGGGGCCGGGGAGCAGTTCTTC
CDR3 protein: CASISPPGAGEQFF

D gene: -
CDR3 length: 16
V gene: TRBV6-2/TRBV6-3
J gene: TRBJ2-3
clone size: -
CDR3 DNA: TGTGCCAGCAGAAGACCCGGGACCTGGGGGAAAGATACGCAGTATTTT
CDR3 protein: CASRRPGTWGKDTQYF

D gene: -
CDR3 length: 13
V gene: TRBV20-1
J gene: TRBJ1-1
clone size: many
CDR3 DNA: TGCAGTGCTAGAGATAGCATGTCGTTTGAAGCTTTCTTT
CDR3 protein: CSARDSMSFEAFF

D gene: -
CDR3 length: 14
V gene: TRBV28
J gene: TRBJ1-4
clone size: many
CDR3 DNA: TGTGCCAGCAGCCGGGTGTTGGGTAATGAAAAACTGTTTTTT
CDR3 protein: CASSRVLGNEKLFF

D gene: -
CDR3 length: 13
V gene: TRBV20-1
J gene: TRBJ1-1
clone size: many
CDR3 DNA: TGCAGTTCTAACCTGGCAGCGAACACTGAAGCTTTCTTT
CDR3 protein: CSSNLAANTEAFF

D gene: TRBD1
CDR3 length: 15
V gene: TRBV7-8
J gene: TRBJ1-4
clone size: many
CDR3 DNA: TGTGCCAGCAGCCCAACCGGGACAGGGCAGAGTAAACTGTTTTTT
CDR3 protein: CASSPTGTGQSKLFF

D gene: -
CDR3 length: 13
V gene: TRBV5-1
J gene: TRBJ2-7
clone size: -
CDR3 DNA: TGCGCCAGCAGCTTGTCAGCCCGAGACGAGCAGTACTTC
CDR3 protein: CASSLSARDEQYF

D gene: TRBD1
CDR3 length: 16
V gene: TRBV10-3
J gene: TRBJ2-2
clone size: few
CDR3 DNA: TGTGCCAGCAGTTTCTGGGACAGGGAAGACACCGGGGAGCTGTTTTTT
CDR3 protein: CASSFWDREDTGELFF

D gene: -
CDR3 length: 17
V gene: TRBV6-5
J gene: TRBJ1-2
clone size: many
CDR3 DNA: TGTGCCAGCAGTTACTCCACGATGAGCAGGGGAGCCTATGGCTACACCTTC
CDR3 protein: CASSYSTMSRGAYGYTF

D gene: -
CDR3 length: 16
V gene: TRBV28
J gene: TRBJ1-2
clone size: many
CDR3 DNA: TGTGCCAGCACCTCCCTCGTGGGCAGGGAAAACTATGGCTACACCTTC
CDR3 protein: CASTSLVGRENYGYTF

D gene: TRBD2
CDR3 length: 13
V gene: TRBV28
J gene: TRBJ2-3
clone size: -
CDR3 DNA: TGTGCCAGCATTCCTCGGACTAGCGATACGCAGTATTTT
CDR3 protein: CASIPRTSDTQYF

D gene: TRBD1
CDR3 length: 16
V gene: TRBV4-1
J gene: TRBJ2-1
clone size: many
CDR3 DNA: TGCGCCAGCAGCCAAGAGGGCACAGGGGCCGGGAATGAGCAGTTCTTC
CDR3 protein: CASSQEGTGAGNEQFF

D gene: -
CDR3 length: 13
V gene: TRBV6-4
J gene: TRBJ2-3
clone size: many
CDR3 DNA: TGTGCCAGCAGTGACACCCCAGGCTCGACGCAGTATTTT
CDR3 protein: CASSDTPGSTQYF

D gene: -
CDR3 length: 14
V gene: TRBV7-2
J gene: TRBJ2-7
clone size: many
CDR3 DNA: TGTGCCAGCAGCTTAGGGGCGGGTCTCTACGAGCAGTACTTC
CDR3 protein: CASSLGAGLYEQYF

D gene: -
CDR3 length: 12
V gene: TRBV29-1
J gene: TRBJ2-7
clone size: many
CDR3 DNA: TGCAGCTCCGGAGCCCGACTGGCGGAGCAGTACTTC
CDR3 protein: CSSGARLAEQYF

D gene: -
CDR3 length: 14
V gene: TRBV4-3
J gene: TRBJ2-7
clone size: many
CDR3 DNA: TGCGCCAGCAGCCAAACTATTCGCTCCTACGAGCAGTACTTC
CDR3 protein: CASSQTIRSYEQYF

D gene: -
CDR3 length: 16
V gene: TRBV7-9
J gene: TRBJ2-7
clone size: many
CDR3 DNA: TGTGCCAGCAGCTTAGGGCGTGGGGACAACCAATACGAGCAGTACTTC
CDR3 protein: CASSLGRGDNQYEQYF

D gene: -
CDR3 length: 14
V gene: TRBV6-1
J gene: TRBJ1-1
clone size: -
CDR3 DNA: TGTGCCAGCAGCCGCCGGGCTAAGAACACTGAAGCTTTCTTT
CDR3 protein: CASSRRAKNTEAFF

D gene: -
CDR3 length: 16
V gene: TRBV7-2
J gene: TRBJ1-3
clone size: many
CDR3 DNA: TGTGCCAGCAGCCCCTACGTGGCTTTCTCTGGAAACACCATATATTTT
CDR3 protein: CASSPYVAFSGNTIYF

D gene: -
CDR3 length: 14
V gene: TRBV11-2
J gene: TRBJ2-1
clone size: few
CDR3 DNA: TGTGCCAGCAGCCCCCTGCAGAACTACGACGGGCAGTTCTTC
CDR3 protein: CASSPLQNYDGQFF

D gene: -
CDR3 length: 13
V gene: TRBV13
J gene: TRBJ2-7
clone size: many
CDR3 DNA: TGTGCCAGCACCCCCGGGTCTTCCTACGAGCAGTACTTC
CDR3 protein: CASTPGSSYEQYF

D gene: -
CDR3 length: 15
V gene: TRBV30
J gene: TRBJ2-3
clone size: few
CDR3 DNA: TGTGCCTGGAGGGGTCCAACTAGGGGTGAAGGAACGCAGTATTTT
CDR3 protein: CAWRGPTRGEGTQYF

D gene: -
CDR3 length: 14
V gene: TRBV19
J gene: TRBJ1-2
clone size: few
CDR3 DNA: TGTGCCAGTAGTGCCTCCCTTGTGGAGTGTGGCTACACCTTC
CDR3 protein: CASSASLVECGYTF

D gene: -
CDR3 length: 16
V gene: TRBV24-1
J gene: TRBJ2-1
clone size: many
CDR3 DNA: TGTGCCACCAGTGATTTCCCCAGGGGCGCCTACAATGAGCAGTTCTTC
CDR3 protein: CATSDFPRGAYNEQFF

D gene: -
CDR3 length: 12
V gene: TRBV6-1
J gene: TRBJ1-1
clone size: medium-sized
CDR3 DNA: TGTGCCAGCAGGAGGTCGGACACTGAAGCTTTCTTT
CDR3 protein: CASRRSDTEAFF

D gene: -
CDR3 length: 16
V gene: TRBV19
J gene: TRBJ2-5
clone size: many
CDR3 DNA: TGTGCCAGTAGTATAAACCCGGGGGGCTCGGTGGAGACCCAGTACTTC
CDR3 protein: CASSINPGGSVETQYF

D gene: -
CDR3 length: 13
V gene: TRBV30
J gene: TRBJ2-4
clone size: many
CDR3 DNA: TGTGCCTGGAGCGGTGAACCTAAAAACATTCAGTACTTC
CDR3 protein: CAWSGEPKNIQYF

D gene: TRBD1
CDR3 length: 15
V gene: TRBV11-3
J gene: TRBJ1-2
clone size: many
CDR3 DNA: TGTGCCAGCAGCTCAGATGGGACAGGGGTTTATGGCTACACCTTC
CDR3 protein: CASSSDGTGVYGYTF

D gene: TRBD2
CDR3 length: 17
V gene: TRBV9
J gene: TRBJ2-5
clone size: many
CDR3 DNA: TGTGCCAGCAGCGCGACTAGCGGGAGTAGTCTAGCGGAGACCCAGTACTTC
CDR3 protein: CASSATSGSSLAETQYF

D gene: TRBD1
CDR3 length: 16
V gene: TRBV3-1
J gene: TRBJ1-1
clone size: many
CDR3 DNA: TGTGCCAGCAGCCAAGACACCGGGACAGTTAACACTGAAGCTTTCTTT
CDR3 protein: CASSQDTGTVNTEAFF

D gene: -
CDR3 length: 12
V gene: TRBV19
J gene: TRBJ1-2
clone size: -
CDR3 DNA: TGTGCCAGTAGTAATGGGGTCTATGGCTACACCTTC
CDR3 protein: CASSNGVYGYTF